The 7 T cell receptor beta chains in this list originate from one sample, sequenced in a study of T-cell memory formation after mild COVID-19 (dated by TCRdb to 2020 to 2023). The method was 5' RACE. This sample was sequenced with an Illumina NovaSeq 6000. The public reads were reanalyzed by TCRdb: fastp trimming at Q25, MiXCR alignment, in-frame beta chains only. Every distinct CDR3 protein forms one entry, paired with its most common genes and DNA. Recorded for this sample are a few hundred thousand distinct CDR3 sequences; about 22% of them occurred a single time. The top ten clones comprise around 7.7% of the sample. The sequenced sample was PBMCs or a T cell subset sorted from them (not recorded which). The receptors here all came from an adult woman who had mild COVID-19 (a few samples of this study predate the infection). The sample titles of this study are shuffled in the database, so cell type and time point are left out; the donor was told from shared clones.

The V gene is TRBV24-1, the J gene TRBJ2-7; D remains unclear. Germline CDR1 is KGHDR and CDR2 is SFDVKD. Trimming left V 4 bases short and J 3 bases short, with 9 bases between. The CDR3 consists of 13 residues. The CDR3 region is CATSDRIGYEQYF. Here the CDR3 DNA reads TGTGCCACCAGTGACCGAATAGGCTACGAGCAGTACTTC.

V and J are TRBV12-3 or TRBV12-4 and TRBJ2-2; D is ambiguous. There are 14 residues in the CDR3. The V gene lost 2 bases and the J gene lost 1 base, with 5 bases spanning the gap. The CDR3 here is CASSLQENTGELFF. CDR3 DNA sequence: TGTGCCAGCAGTTTACAGGAGAACACCGGGGAGCTGTTTTTT.

The chain carries TRBV7-9 and TRBJ2-2; 10 nucleotides line up with TRBD2. This CDR3 comprises 18 residues. Germline V CDR1 and CDR2: SEHNR, FQNEAQ (reference sequence). V shed 2 bases and J 7 bases; nucleotides not matched to a gene: 13. Written as DNA, the CDR3 is TGTGCCAGCAGCTTATCCAACAAGGCTAGCGGGAGTAACGGGGAGCTGTTTTTT. Translating gives CASSLSNKASGSNGELFF.

Ten or more counts support this clonotype. The chain couples TRBV7-9 to TRBJ2-5; 9 nucleotides line up with TRBD2. There are 16 residues in the CDR3. The V segment lost 5 bases and the J segment 4 bases; nucleotides outside the gene matches: 11. CDR1 is SEHNR, CDR2 FQNEAQ, per germline (reference sequence). CDR3 in DNA: TGTGCCAGCAGCCTTCTTAGCGGGAGCGGTGGAGAGACCCAGTACTTC. This encodes CASSLLSGSGGETQYF.

The chain has TRBV9 and TRBJ2-5, with 12 bases fitting TRBD1. Germline lookup yields CDR1 SGDLS and CDR2 YYNGEE. V lost 0 bases, J lost 5 bases, and 5 bases stayed unmatched. This CDR3 has 16 amino acids. The CDR3 DNA reads TGTGCCAGCAGCGTAGTAGGGACAGGGGGCAGGGAGACCCAGTACTTC. Translation gives CASSVVGTGGRETQYF.

The V gene is TRBV12-3 or TRBV12-4, the J gene TRBJ2-1; D might be TRBD1 or TRBD2, each matching 7 bases. The CDR3 is 15 residues long. V was pared by 1 base and J by 7 bases, with 14 bases between. This CDR3 reads CASSLGQGGRNEQFF. The CDR3 nucleotides read TGTGCCAGCAGTTTAGGGCAGGGGGGGAGGAATGAGCAGTTCTTC.

The rearrangement uses TRBV7-3 and TRBJ2-5; D gene ambiguous. The germline V and J ends were trimmed by 1 base and 1 base, with 10 bases remaining between them. The CDR3 loop spans 15 amino acids. Germline CDR1 is SGHTA and CDR2 is FQGTGA. The CDR3 nucleotides are TGTGCCAGCAGCTTAAACCCTGGAGTCCAAGAGACCCAGTACTTC. This translates into CASSLNPGVQETQYF.